The text below deals with one T cell receptor beta chain. Its antigen is undetermined. The data were taken from a study of cytomegalovirus exposure and HLA in healthy donors. Germline values: CDR1 LNHDA, CDR2 SQIVND (reference sequence). The CDR3 contains 15 residues. V was clipped by 3 bases and J by 0 bases, with 9 bases between them. This PCR relied on a set of 60 Vbeta primers and 13 Jbeta primers. Method: immunoSEQ multiplex PCR; TCRdb's copy keeps in-frame clones and lacks some. Here the sample spans approximately 180,000 clones, approximately 80% being singletons. Points from the study as a whole: Highly shared variants forming one cluster were likely a sequencing artifact.

The sample taken for sequencing was PBMCs. The chain uses TRBV19 and TRBJ1-5; D gene unclear. This TCR was recovered from a man aged 25 to 45 in good health and CMV-seropositive. The CDR3 loop is CASSMARYSNQPQHF. The CDR3 coding sequence is TGTGCCAGTAGTATGGCCAGGTATAGCAATCAGCCCCAGCATTTT.